The sequence of this T cell receptor (beta chain) was determined in a study of Ad26.COV2.S vaccination and SARS-CoV-2 variants. This CDR3 is 16 amino acids long. Germline V CDR1 and CDR2: LNHDA, SQIVND (reference sequence). The germline V and J ends were trimmed by 3 bases and 1 base, with 15 bases remaining between them. The treatment was: roughly 18 received Ad26.COV2.S at low or high dose, single or two shots; several received placebo; per-sample allocation not given. Samples were taken on day 63 after the first vaccine or placebo injection. This clone was detected once. Assay used: immunoSEQ multiplex PCR; TCRdb lists only in-frame clones, some missing. This sample has around 450,000 clones; over 75% occur once, and the top ten carry approximately 4%.

The source of this sequence is a person aged 18-65 years who received the Ad26.COV2.S COVID-19 vaccine or a placebo. The V call is TRBV19, the J call TRBJ1-1; D is possibly TRBD1 (5 bases). Sample: peripheral blood, taken in a trial of Ad26.COV2.S vaccine versus placebo. The CDR3 loop is CASSIKGVGKNTEAFF. DNA for the CDR3: TGTGCCAGTAGTATTAAAGGGGTAGGGAAGAACACTGAAGCTTTCTTT.